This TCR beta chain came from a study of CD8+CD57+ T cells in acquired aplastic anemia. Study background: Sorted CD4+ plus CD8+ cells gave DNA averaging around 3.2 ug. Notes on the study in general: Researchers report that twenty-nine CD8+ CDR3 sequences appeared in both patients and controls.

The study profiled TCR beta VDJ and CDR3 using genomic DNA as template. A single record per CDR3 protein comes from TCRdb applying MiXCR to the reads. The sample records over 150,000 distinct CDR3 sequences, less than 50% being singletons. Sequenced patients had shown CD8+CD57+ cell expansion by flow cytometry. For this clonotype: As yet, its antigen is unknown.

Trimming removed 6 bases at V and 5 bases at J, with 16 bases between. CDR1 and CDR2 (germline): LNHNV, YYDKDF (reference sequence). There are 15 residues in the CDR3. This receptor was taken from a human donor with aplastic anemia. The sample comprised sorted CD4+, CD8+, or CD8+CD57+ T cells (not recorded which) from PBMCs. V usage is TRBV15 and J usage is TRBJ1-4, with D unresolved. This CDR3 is CATRSPAAVNEKLFF. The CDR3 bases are TGTGCCACCAGGAGCCCGGCAGCCGTAAATGAAAAACTGTTTTTT.